A selection of T cell receptor beta chains follows, all from one sample in a study of T cells after yellow fever vaccination. Each CDR3 protein is one row after TCRdb ran MiXCR on the 5' RACE reads. This sample has hundreds of thousands of distinct CDR3 sequences, with more than 9% found just once. The sequences come from PBMCs, collected on the day of the yellow fever booster vaccination. The receptor set was obtained from a man aged 25-45 years who received the YFV17D yellow fever vaccine. Both conserved end residues are part of each CDR3. The order of the fields is J gene, clone size, V gene, D gene, CDR3 DNA, CDR3 protein. The D gene is left open where the match is weak. Some rows mark clone size as missing; the rest say once, few, many or name a class of expanded clone.

TRBJ2-2	.	TRBV20-1	.	TGCAGTGCTTCCCTCGGGGCGAGAGCCGGGGAGCTGTTTTTT	CSASLGARAGELFF
TRBJ2-5	few	TRBV5-1	TRBD2	TGCGCCAGCAGCTTGTCGCCTAGCGGGAGTAAAGAGACCCAGTACTTC	CASSLSPSGSKETQYF
TRBJ2-1	few	TRBV11-2	TRBD1	TGTGCCAGCAGCTTAGGCCCGGGACAGGGGGCCCCGTGGGACAATGAGCAGTTCTTC	CASSLGPGQGAPWDNEQFF
TRBJ2-2	.	TRBV24-1	.	TGTGCCACCCAGATGAACACCGGGGAGCTGTTTTTT	CATQMNTGELFF
TRBJ2-1	few	TRBV20-1	TRBD2	TGCAGTGCTAAGCGGGGCGTTAGCTCCTACAATGAGCAGTTCTTC	CSAKRGVSSYNEQFF
TRBJ2-3	many	TRBV12-5	TRBD2	TGTGCTAGTGGGCTAGCGGGGAACACAGATACGCAGTATTTT	CASGLAGNTDTQYF
TRBJ2-7	.	TRBV6-5	.	TGTGCCAGCATTATGAACTCGGCGGCGAGCTCCTACGAGCAGTACTTC	CASIMNSAASSYEQYF
TRBJ2-5	.	TRBV7-3	TRBD2	TGTGCCAGCAGTTATGCGGGAGTAGGAGGGGAGACCCAGTACTTC	CASSYAGVGGETQYF
TRBJ2-5	.	TRBV6-1	.	TGTGCCAGCAGGAGTAGAGGGACATACCAAGAGACCCAGTACTTC	CASRSRGTYQETQYF
TRBJ2-1	.	TRBV27	TRBD2	TGTGCCAGCAGTCCTACGGGACTAGCGGGACCTCGGCAGTTCTTC	CASSPTGLAGPRQFF
TRBJ1-2	many	TRBV3-1	.	TGTGCCAGCAGCCAAGCTGGGGGGAAGAATGGCTACACCTTC	CASSQAGGKNGYTF
TRBJ2-7	few	TRBV7-2	TRBD2	TGTGCCAGCAGCTTAGAGATGGTAGCGGGAGTCTACGAGCAGTACTTC	CASSLEMVAGVYEQYF
TRBJ2-3	.	TRBV9	.	TGTGCCAGCAGCCCGAGACAAAGCACAGATACGCAGTATTTT	CASSPRQSTDTQYF
TRBJ2-1	many	TRBV5-1	.	TGCGCCAGCAGCTTGTCCGGCGGACAAGAGCAGTTCTTC	CASSLSGGQEQFF
TRBJ2-1	many	TRBV20-1	TRBD2	TGCAGTGCGCCCGAGGCGGCGCGGGGGGCCTACAATGAGCAGTTCTTC	CSAPEAARGAYNEQFF
TRBJ2-1	.	TRBV28	.	TGTGCCAGCACCCCTGTTGGGAACGTCTACAATGAGCAGTTCTTC	CASTPVGNVYNEQFF
TRBJ2-3	few	TRBV30	.	TGTGCCTGGAGAGACAGAAGCACAGATACGCAGTATTTT	CAWRDRSTDTQYF
TRBJ2-7	.	TRBV5-4	.	TGTGCCAGCAGCAAGGTGGCAGCCGGATCAACCTACGAGCAGTACTTC	CASSKVAAGSTYEQYF
TRBJ1-1	many	TRBV27	.	TGTGCCAGCAGTCCTCGACAGGACCTGAACACTGAAGCTTTCTTT	CASSPRQDLNTEAFF
TRBJ2-3	.	TRBV18	.	TGTGCCAGCTCACCAAACTCAGGCGATACGCAGTATTTT	CASSPNSGDTQYF
TRBJ2-7	.	TRBV18	.	TGTGCCAGCTCACCCCAAAGGGTCCCCTACGAGCAGTACTTC	CASSPQRVPYEQYF
TRBJ2-7	.	TRBV7-8	.	TGTGCCAGCAGCTTTTTGGGGGGCACTGCGTACGAGCAGTACTTC	CASSFLGGTAYEQYF
TRBJ2-3	few	TRBV27	TRBD1	TGTGCCAGTGCAGGGGGCAGGACAGATACGCAGTATTTT	CASAGGRTDTQYF
TRBJ2-1	few	TRBV6-2/TRBV6-3	.	TGTGCCAGCCAGACCGGAAACAATGAGCAGTTCTTC	CASQTGNNEQFF
TRBJ2-7	.	TRBV5-1	.	TGCGCCAGCAGCAGAAACCCCGGGGAAGAGCAGTACTTC	CASSRNPGEEQYF
TRBJ2-1	.	TRBV10-3	TRBD2	TGTGCCATCAGTGAACGGACTAGGAATGAGCAGTTCTTC	CAISERTRNEQFF
TRBJ1-2	few	TRBV12-3/TRBV12-4	.	TGTGCCAGCAGACCTACTTCCTACTATGGCTACACCTTC	CASRPTSYYGYTF
TRBJ2-3	.	TRBV6-1	TRBD2	TGTGCCAGCAGTCGGGCCCTACAAGCGGGATCCACAGATACGCAGTATTTT	CASSRALQAGSTDTQYF
TRBJ2-2	.	TRBV5-1	.	TGCGCCAGTAGACCCAGCGGGCCGAAGACCGGGGAGCTGTTTTTT	CASRPSGPKTGELFF
TRBJ2-7	.	TRBV11-1	TRBD2	TGTGCCAGCAGCTTAGCGGAGGGCTTCGCGCCGGGACTAGTCGCCTACGAGCAGTACTTC	CASSLAEGFAPGLVAYEQYF
TRBJ1-1	few	TRBV5-1	.	TGCGCCAGCAGACAGACGATGAACACTGAAGCTTTCTTT	CASRQTMNTEAFF
TRBJ1-5	.	TRBV28	.	TGTGCCAGCAGTTTCTGTAGGAATCAGCCCCAGCATTTT	CASSFCRNQPQHF
TRBJ2-7	.	TRBV11-2	.	TGTGCCAGCAGCTTAGATGTGGTCAAGCAGTACTTC	CASSLDVVKQYF
TRBJ2-7	few	TRBV29-1	TRBD1	TGCAGCGTTGGAGACAGGGCCTTATCCTACGAGCAGTACTTC	CSVGDRALSYEQYF
TRBJ2-7	.	TRBV7-9	TRBD1	TGTGCCAGCTGTCTAGGGACAGGGAACGAGCAGTACTTC	CASCLGTGNEQYF
TRBJ2-1	.	TRBV19	TRBD2	TGTGCCAGTAGCAAGACTAGCGGGAGAGGTGAGCAGTTCTTC	CASSKTSGRGEQFF
TRBJ2-3	.	TRBV4-2	.	TGTGCCAGCAGCCAAGAACCTAGCGTCGATTATACGCAGTATTTT	CASSQEPSVDYTQYF
TRBJ2-1	few	TRBV6-2/TRBV6-3	TRBD2	TGTGCCAGCAGTCAACTAGCGGAGTTTTGGAATGAGCAGTTCTTC	CASSQLAEFWNEQFF
TRBJ1-5	few	TRBV30	.	TGTGCCTGGAGTGCGGCGAGACAGGTTATACAGCCCCAGCATTTT	CAWSAARQVIQPQHF
TRBJ2-3	few	TRBV4-3	.	TGCGCCAGCAGCCAAGATCAGGGGGGCGGTTACACAGATACGCAGTATTTT	CASSQDQGGGYTDTQYF
TRBJ2-2	.	TRBV19	.	TGTGCCACCCACTCGCTTTCCACGAACACCGGGGAGCTGTTTTTT	CATHSLSTNTGELFF
TRBJ2-1	few	TRBV10-2	TRBD2	TGCGCCAGCACCAACGGGGGAGGGCCTTACAATGAGCAGTTCTTC	CASTNGGGPYNEQFF
TRBJ2-6	few	TRBV7-2	TRBD2	TGTGCCAGCAGCACGACTAGCGGGCTGGCTGGGGCCAACGTCCTGACTTTC	CASSTTSGLAGANVLTF
TRBJ2-3	few	TRBV7-2	.	TGTGCCAGCAGCTTAGTTCGTAACAGACACACTGCAGATACGCAGTATTTT	CASSLVRNRHTADTQYF